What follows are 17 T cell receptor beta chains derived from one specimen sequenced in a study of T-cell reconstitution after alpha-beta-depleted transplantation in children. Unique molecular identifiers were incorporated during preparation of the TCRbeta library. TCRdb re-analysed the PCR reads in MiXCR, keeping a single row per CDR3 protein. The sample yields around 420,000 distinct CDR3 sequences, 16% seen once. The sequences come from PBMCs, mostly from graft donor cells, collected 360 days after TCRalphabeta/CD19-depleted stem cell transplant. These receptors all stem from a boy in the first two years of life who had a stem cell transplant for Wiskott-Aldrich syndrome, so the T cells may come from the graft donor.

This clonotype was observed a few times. CDR3 DNA sequence: TGCGCCAGCAGCTTGGCGGGAGCACACTACGAGCAGTACTTC. This encodes CASSLAGAHYEQYF. This rearrangement joins TRBV5-1 to TRBJ2-7; D is perhaps TRBD2 (6 bases). The ends were cut back, 0 bases at V and 3 bases at J, with 10 bases in the middle. The CDR3 covers 14 residues. The germline CDR1 and CDR2 sequences are SGHRS and YFSETQ.

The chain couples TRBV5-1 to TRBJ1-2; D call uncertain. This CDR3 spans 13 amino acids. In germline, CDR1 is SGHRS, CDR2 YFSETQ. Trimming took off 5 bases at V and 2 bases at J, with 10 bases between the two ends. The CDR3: CASSPGRNYGYTF. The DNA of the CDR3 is TGCGCCAGCAGTCCGGGGAGGAACTATGGCTACACCTTC. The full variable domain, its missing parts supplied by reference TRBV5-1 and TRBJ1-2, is KAGVTQTPRYLIKTRGQQVTLSCSPISGHRSVSWYQQTPGQGLQFLFEYFSETQRNKGNFPGRFSGRQFSNSRSEMNVSTLELGDSALYLCASSPGRNYGYTFGSGTRLTVV.

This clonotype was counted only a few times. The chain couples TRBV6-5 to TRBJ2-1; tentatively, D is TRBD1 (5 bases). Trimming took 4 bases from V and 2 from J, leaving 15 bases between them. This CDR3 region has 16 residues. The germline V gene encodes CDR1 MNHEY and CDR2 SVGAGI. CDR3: CASSFRQKGTYNEQFF. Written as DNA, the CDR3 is TGTGCCAGCAGTTTCCGCCAGAAGGGGACCTACAATGAGCAGTTCTTC.

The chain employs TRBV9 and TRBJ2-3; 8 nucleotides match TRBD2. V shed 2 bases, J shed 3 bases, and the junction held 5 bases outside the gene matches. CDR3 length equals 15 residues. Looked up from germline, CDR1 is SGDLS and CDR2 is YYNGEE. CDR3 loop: CASSVFGTRTDTQYF. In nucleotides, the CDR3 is TGTGCCAGCAGCGTTTTCGGGACTAGGACAGATACGCAGTATTTT.

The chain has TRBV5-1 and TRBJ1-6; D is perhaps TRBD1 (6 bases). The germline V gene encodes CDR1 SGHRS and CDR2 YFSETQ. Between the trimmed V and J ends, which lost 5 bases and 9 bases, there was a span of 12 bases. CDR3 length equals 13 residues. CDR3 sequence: CASRYNRASPLHF. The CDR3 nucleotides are TGCGCCAGCAGATATAACAGGGCTTCACCCCTCCACTTT.

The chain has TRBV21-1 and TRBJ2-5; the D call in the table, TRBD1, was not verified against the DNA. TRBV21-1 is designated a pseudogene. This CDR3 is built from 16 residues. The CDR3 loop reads CASSNRRDTAQETQYF. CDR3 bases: TGTGCCAGCAGCAACCGCCGGGACACGGCCCAAGAGACCCAGTACTTC.

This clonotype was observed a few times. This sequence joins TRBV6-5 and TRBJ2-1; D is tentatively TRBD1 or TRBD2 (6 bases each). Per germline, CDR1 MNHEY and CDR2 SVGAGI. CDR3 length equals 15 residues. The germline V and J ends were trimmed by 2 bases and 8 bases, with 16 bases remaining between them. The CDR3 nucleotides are TGTGCCAGCAGTTACGGAGGGGGGCCCCTTGATGAGCAGTTCTTC. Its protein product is CASSYGGGPLDEQFF.

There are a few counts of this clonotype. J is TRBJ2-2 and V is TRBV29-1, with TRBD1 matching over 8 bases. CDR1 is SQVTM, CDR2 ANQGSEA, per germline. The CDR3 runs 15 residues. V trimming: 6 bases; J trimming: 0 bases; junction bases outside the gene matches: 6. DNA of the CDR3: TGCAGCGTGGCGCCGGGACAGGCGAACACCGGGGAGCTGTTTTTT. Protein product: CSVAPGQANTGELFF.

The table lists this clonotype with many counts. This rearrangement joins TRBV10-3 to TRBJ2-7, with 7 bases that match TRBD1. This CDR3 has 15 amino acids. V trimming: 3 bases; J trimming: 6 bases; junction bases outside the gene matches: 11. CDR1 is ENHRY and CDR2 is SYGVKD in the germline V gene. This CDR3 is CAISDSGTAKAEQYF. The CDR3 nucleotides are TGTGCCATCAGTGATTCCGGGACAGCCAAAGCCGAGCAGTACTTC.

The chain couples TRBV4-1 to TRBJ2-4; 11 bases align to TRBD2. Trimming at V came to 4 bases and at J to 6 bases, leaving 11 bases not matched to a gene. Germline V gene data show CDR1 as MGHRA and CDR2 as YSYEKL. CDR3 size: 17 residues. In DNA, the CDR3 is TGCGCCAGCAGCCGAATAGGGCTAGCGGGGGGTCCAAACATTCAGTACTTC. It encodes CASSRIGLAGGPNIQYF.

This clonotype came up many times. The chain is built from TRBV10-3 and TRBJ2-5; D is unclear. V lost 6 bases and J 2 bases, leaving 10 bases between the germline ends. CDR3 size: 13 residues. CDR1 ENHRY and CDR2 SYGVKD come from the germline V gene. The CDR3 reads CAIRDHTQETQYF. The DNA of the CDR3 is TGTGCCATCAGGGACCATACTCAAGAGACCCAGTACTTC.

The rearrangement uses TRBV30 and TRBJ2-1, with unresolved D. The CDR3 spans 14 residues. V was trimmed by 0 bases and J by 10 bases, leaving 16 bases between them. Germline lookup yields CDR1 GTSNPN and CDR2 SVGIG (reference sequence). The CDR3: CAWSVLAPLGEQFF. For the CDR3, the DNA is TGTGCCTGGAGTGTATTGGCTCCCTTGGGCGAGCAGTTCTTC.

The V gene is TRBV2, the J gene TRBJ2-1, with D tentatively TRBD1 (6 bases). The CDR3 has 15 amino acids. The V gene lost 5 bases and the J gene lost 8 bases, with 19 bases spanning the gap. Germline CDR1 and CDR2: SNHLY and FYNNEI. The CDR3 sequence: CASSKRTVPQDEQFF. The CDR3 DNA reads TGTGCCAGCAGTAAGAGGACAGTACCCCAGGATGAGCAGTTCTTC.

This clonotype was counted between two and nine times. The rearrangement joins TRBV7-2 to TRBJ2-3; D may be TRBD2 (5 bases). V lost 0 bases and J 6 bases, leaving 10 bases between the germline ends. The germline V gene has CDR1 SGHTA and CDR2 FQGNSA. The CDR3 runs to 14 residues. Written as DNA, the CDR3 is TGTGCCAGCAGCTTAGCGCTCCTAGCTGATACGCAGTATTTT. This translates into CASSLALLADTQYF.

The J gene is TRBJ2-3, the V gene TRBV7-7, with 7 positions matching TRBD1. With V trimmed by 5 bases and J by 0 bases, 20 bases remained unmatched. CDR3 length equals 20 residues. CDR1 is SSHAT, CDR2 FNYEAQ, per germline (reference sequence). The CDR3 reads CASSLFSPPTGLTSTDTQYF. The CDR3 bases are TGTGCCAGCAGCCTTTTCAGCCCCCCGACAGGGTTGACTAGCACAGATACGCAGTATTTT. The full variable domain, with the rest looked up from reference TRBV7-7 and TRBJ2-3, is GAGVSQSPRYKVTKRGQDVTLRCDPISSHATLYWYQQALGQGPEFLTYFNYEAQPDKSGLPSDRFSAERPEGSISTLTIQRTEQRDSAMYRCASSLFSPPTGLTSTDTQYFGPGTRLTVL.

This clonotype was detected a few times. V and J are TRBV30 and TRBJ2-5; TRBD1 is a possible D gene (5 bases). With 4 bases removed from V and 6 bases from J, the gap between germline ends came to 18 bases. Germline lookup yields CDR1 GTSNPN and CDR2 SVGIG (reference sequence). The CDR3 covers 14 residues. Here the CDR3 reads CAWKGDWSIKTQYF. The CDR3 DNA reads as TGTGCCTGGAAAGGGGATTGGTCGATTAAGACCCAGTACTTC. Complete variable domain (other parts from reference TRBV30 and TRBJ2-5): SQTIHQWPATLVQPVGSPLSLECTVEGTSNPNLYWYRQAAGRGLQLLFYSVGIGQISSEVPQNLSASRPQDRQFILSSKKLLLSDSGFYLCAWKGDWSIKTQYFGPGTRLLVL.

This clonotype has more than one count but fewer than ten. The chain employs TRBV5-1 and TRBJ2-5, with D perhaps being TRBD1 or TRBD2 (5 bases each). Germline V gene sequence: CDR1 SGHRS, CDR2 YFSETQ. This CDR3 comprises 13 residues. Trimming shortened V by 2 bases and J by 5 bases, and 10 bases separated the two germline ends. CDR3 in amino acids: CASSLIWGETQYF. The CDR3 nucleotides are TGCGCCAGCAGCTTAATCTGGGGGGAGACCCAGTACTTC.